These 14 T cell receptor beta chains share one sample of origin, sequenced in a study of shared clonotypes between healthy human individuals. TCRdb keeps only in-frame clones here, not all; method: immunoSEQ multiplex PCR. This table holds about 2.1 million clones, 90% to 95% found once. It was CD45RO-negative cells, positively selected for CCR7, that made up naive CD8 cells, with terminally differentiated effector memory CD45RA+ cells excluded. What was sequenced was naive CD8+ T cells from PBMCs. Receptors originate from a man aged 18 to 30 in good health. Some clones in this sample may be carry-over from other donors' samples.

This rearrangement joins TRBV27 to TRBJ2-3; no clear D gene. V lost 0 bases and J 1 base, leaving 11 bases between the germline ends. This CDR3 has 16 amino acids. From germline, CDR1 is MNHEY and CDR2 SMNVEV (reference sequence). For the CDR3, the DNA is TGTGCCAGCAGTTTATCCCCCTCCGAACGCACAGATACGCAGTATTTT. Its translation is CASSLSPSERTDTQYF.

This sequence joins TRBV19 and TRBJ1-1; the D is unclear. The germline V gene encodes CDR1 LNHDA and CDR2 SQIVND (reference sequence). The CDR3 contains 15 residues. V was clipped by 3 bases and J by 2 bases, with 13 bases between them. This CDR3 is CASSISVAGNTEAFF. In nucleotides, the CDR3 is TGTGCCAGTAGTATTTCAGTGGCAGGCAACACTGAAGCTTTCTTT.

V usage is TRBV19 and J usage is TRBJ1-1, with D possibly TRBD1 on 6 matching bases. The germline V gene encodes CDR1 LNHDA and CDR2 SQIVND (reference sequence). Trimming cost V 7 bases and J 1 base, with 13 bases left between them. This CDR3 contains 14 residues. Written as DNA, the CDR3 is TGTGCCAGTACCTTGACAGGCTCGAACACTGAAGCTTTCTTT. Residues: CASTLTGSNTEAFF.

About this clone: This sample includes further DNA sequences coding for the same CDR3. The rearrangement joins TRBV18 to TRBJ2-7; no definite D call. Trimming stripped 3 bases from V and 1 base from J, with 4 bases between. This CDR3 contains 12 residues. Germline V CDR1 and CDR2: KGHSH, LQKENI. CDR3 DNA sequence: TGTGCCAGCTCACCCGGATCCTACGAGCAGTACTTC. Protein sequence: CASSPGSYEQYF.

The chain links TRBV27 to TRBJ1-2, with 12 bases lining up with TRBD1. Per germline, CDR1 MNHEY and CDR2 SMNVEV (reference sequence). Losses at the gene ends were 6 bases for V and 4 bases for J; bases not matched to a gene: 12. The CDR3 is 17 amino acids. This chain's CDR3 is CASRFLPGTGGIYGYTF. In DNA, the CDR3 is TGTGCCAGCAGGTTCCTACCCGGGACAGGGGGCATCTATGGCTACACCTTC.

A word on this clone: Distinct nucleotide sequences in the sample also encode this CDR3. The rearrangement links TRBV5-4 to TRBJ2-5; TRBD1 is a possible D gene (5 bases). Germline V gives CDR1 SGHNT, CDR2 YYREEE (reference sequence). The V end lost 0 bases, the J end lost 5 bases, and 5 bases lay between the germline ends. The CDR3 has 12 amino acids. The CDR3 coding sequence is TGTGCCAGCAGCTTGGCAGGGGAGACCCAGTACTTC. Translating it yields CASSLAGETQYF. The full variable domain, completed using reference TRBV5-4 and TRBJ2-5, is ETGVTQSPTHLIKTRGQQVTLRCSSQSGHNTVSWYQQALGQGPQFIFQYYREEENGRGNFPPRFSGLQFPNYSSELNVNALELDDSALYLCASSLAGETQYFGPGTRLLVL.

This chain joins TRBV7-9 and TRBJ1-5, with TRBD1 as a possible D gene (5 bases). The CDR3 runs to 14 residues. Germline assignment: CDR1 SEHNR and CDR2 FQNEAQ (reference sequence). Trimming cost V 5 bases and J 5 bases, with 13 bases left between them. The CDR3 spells CASSHVLGDQPQHF. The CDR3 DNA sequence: TGTGCCAGCAGCCACGTGTTGGGGGATCAGCCCCAGCATTTT.

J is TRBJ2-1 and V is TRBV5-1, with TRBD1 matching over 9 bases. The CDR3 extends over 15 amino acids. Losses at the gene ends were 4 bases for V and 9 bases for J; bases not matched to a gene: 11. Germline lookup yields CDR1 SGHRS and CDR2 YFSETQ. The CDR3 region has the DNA TGCGCCAGCAGCCACCGGGACAGGGTATTCGGTGAGCAGTTCTTC. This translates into CASSHRDRVFGEQFF.

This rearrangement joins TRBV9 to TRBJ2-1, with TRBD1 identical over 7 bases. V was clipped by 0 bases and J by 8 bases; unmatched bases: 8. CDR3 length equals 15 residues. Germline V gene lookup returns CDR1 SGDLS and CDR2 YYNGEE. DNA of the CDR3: TGTGCCAGCAGCGTAGAATTACAGGGGATCGATGAGCAGTTCTTC. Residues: CASSVELQGIDEQFF.

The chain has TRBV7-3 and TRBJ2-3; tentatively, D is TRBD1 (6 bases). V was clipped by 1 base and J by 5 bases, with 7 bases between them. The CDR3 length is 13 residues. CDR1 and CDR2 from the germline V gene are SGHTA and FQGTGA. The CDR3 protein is CASSLKGEDTQYF. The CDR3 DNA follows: TGTGCCAGCAGCTTAAAGGGGGAAGATACGCAGTATTTT.

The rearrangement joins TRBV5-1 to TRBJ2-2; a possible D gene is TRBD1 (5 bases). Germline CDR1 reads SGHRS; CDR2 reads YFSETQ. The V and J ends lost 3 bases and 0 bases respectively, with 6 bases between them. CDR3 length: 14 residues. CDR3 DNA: TGCGCCAGCAGCTGGGGCCCGAACACCGGGGAGCTGTTTTTT. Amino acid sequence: CASSWGPNTGELFF.

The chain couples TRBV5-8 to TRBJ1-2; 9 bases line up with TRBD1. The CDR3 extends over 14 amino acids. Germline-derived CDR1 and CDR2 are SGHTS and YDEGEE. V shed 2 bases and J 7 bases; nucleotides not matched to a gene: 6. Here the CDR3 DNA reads TGTGCCAGCAGCTTCCGGGACAGGGCGTCTGGCTACACCTTC. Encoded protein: CASSFRDRASGYTF.

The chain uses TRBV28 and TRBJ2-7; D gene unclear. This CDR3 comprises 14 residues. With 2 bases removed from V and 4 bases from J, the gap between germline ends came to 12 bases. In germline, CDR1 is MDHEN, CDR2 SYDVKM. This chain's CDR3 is CASSLRSRRYEQYF. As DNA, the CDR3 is TGTGCCAGCAGTTTACGCAGCCGGCGTTACGAGCAGTACTTC.

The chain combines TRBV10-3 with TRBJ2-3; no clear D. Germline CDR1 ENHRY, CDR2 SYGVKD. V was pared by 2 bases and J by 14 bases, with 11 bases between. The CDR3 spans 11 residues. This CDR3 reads CAISEGLYRYF. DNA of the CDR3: TGTGCCATCAGTGAGGGCCTATACAGGTATTTT.